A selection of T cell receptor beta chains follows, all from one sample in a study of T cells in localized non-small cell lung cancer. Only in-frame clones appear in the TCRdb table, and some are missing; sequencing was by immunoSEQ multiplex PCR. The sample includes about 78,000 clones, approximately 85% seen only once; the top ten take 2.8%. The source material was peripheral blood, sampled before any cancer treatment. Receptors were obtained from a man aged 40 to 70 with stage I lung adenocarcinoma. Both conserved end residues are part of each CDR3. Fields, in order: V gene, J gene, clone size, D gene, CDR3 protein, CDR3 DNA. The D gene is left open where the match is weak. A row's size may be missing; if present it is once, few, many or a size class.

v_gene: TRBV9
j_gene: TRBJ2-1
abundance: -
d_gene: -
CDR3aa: CASSVAQTSKRYNEQFF
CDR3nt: TGTGCCAGCAGCGTAGCCCAGACTAGTAAACGCTACAATGAGCAGTTCTTC

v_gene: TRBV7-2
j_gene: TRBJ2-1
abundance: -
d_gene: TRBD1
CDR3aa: CASSLDRGRGEQFF
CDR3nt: TGTGCCAGCAGCTTAGACAGGGGGCGAGGGGAGCAGTTCTTC

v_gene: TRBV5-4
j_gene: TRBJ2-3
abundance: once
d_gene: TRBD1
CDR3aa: CASSGPGQGTDTQYF
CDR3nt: TGTGCCAGCAGCGGGCCCGGACAGGGCACAGATACGCAGTATTTT

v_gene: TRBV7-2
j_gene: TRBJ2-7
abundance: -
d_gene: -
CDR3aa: CAGGMGSYEQYF
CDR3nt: TGTGCCGGAGGGATGGGCTCCTACGAGCAGTACTTC

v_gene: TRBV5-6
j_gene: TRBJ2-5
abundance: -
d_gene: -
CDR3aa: CASSSPGETQYF
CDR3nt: TGTGCCAGCAGCTCCCCGGGGGAGACCCAGTACTTC

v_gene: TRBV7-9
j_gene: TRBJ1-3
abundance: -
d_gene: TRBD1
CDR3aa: CASSSRDRAGNTIYF
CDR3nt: TGTGCCAGCAGCTCCCGGGACAGGGCTGGAAACACCATATATTTT

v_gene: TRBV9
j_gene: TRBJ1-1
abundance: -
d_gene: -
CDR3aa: CASSVRAEADTEAFF
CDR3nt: TGTGCCAGCAGCGTTAGGGCCGAGGCGGACACTGAAGCTTTCTTT

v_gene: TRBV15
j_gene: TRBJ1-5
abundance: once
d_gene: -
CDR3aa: CATSRDQVVEGQPQHF
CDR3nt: TGTGCCACCAGCAGAGATCAGGTAGTAGAGGGGCAGCCCCAGCATTTT

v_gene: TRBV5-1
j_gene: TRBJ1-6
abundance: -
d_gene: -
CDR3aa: CASSPNKRNSPLHF
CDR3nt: TGCGCCAGCAGCCCAAACAAGAGAAATTCACCCCTCCACTTT

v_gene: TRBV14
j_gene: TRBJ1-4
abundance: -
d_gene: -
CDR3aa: CASSPSTRGLYEKLFF
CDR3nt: TGTGCCAGCAGCCCCTCCACGAGAGGGTTATATGAAAAACTGTTTTTT

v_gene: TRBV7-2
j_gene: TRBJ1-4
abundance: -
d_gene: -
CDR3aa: CASSLRSGEKLFF
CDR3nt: TGTGCCAGCAGCTTAAGGAGCGGGGAAAAACTGTTTTTT

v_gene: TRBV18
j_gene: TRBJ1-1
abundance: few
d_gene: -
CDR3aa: CASSPLGYGMNTEAFF
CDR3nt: TGTGCCAGCTCACCCCTGGGTTACGGGATGAACACTGAAGCTTTCTTT

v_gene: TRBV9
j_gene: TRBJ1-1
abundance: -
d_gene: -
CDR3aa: CASSGQVNTEAFF
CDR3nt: TGTGCCAGCAGCGGACAGGTGAACACTGAAGCTTTCTTT

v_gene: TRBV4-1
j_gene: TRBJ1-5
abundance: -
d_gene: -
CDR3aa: CASSQPTPQNQPQHF
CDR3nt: TGCGCCAGCAGCCAGCCGACTCCCCAGAATCAGCCCCAGCATTTT

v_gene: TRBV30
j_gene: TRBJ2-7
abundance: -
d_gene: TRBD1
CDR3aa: CAWTQKTGTGGYEQYF
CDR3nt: TGTGCCTGGACCCAGAAAACCGGGACAGGGGGCTACGAGCAGTACTTC

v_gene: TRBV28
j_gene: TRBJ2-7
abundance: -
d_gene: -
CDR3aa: CASSLKGYSYEQYF
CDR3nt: TGTGCCAGCAGTTTAAAGGGGTACTCCTACGAGCAGTACTTC

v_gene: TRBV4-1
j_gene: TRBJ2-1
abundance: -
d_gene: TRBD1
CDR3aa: CASRPFPGGEYNEQFF
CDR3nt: TGCGCCAGCAGGCCATTTCCAGGGGGCGAGTACAATGAGCAGTTCTTC

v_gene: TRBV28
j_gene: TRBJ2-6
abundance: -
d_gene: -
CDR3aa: CASSLTRKSGANVLTF
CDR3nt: TGTGCCAGCAGCCTTACCCGGAAATCTGGGGCCAACGTCCTGACTTTC

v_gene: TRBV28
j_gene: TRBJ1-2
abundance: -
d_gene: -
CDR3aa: CASSGSRTNYGYTF
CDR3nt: TGTGCCAGCAGTGGGTCACGGACTAACTATGGCTACACCTTC

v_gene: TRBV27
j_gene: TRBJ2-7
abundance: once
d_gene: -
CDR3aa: CASSPLGEAYEQYF
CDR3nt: TGTGCCAGCAGTCCTCTGGGAGAGGCGTACGAGCAGTACTTC

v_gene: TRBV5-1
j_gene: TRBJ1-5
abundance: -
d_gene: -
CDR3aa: CASSLMGSNQPQHF
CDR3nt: TGCGCCAGCAGCTTGATGGGTAGCAATCAGCCCCAGCATTTT

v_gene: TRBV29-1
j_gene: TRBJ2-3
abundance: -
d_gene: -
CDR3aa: CSVKGSEKDTQYF
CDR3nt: TGCAGCGTGAAGGGTTCTGAAAAAGATACGCAGTATTTT

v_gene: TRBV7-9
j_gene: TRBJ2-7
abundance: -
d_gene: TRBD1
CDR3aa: CASSPQGDRSYEQYF
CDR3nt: TGTGCCAGCAGCCCCCAGGGGGACAGGTCCTACGAGCAGTACTTC

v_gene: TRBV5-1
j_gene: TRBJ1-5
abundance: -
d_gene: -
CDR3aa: CASSLDSQGSNQPQHF
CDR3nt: TGCGCCAGCAGCTTGGATTCGCAGGGAAGCAATCAGCCCCAGCATTTT

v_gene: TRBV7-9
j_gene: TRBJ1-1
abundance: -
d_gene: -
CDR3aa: CASSRKEAEAFF
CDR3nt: TGTGCCAGCAGCCGCAAGGAGGCTGAAGCTTTCTTT

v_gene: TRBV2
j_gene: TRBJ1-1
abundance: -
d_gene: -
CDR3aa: CASSESAVGNTEAFF
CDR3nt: TGTGCCAGCAGTGAATCTGCGGTGGGCAACACTGAAGCTTTCTTT

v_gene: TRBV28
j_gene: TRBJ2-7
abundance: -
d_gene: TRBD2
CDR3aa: CASRTTSGYFPYEQYF
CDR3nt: TGTGCCAGCAGGACCACTAGCGGCTATTTTCCCTACGAGCAGTACTTC

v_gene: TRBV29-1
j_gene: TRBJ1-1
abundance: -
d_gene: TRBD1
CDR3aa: CSVEYRGEAFF
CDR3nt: TGCAGCGTTGAGTACAGGGGTGAAGCTTTCTTT

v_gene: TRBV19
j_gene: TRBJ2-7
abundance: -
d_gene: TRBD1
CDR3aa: CASSMGTGSYEQYF
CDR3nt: TGTGCCAGTAGTATGGGGACAGGGAGCTACGAGCAGTACTTC

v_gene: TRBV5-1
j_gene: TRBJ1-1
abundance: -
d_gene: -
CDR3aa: CASSSGPNGNTEAFF
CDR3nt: TGCGCCAGCAGCTCGGGACCCAACGGGAACACTGAAGCTTTCTTT

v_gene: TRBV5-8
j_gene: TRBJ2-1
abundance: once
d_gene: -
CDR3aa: CASSGTRGRQFF
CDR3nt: TGTGCCAGCAGCGGGACCCGCGGACGGCAGTTCTTC

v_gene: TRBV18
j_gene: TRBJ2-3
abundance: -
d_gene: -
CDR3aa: CASSPSLAARRDTQYF
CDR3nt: TGTGCCAGCTCACCATCCCTAGCAGCGAGACGAGATACGCAGTATTTT

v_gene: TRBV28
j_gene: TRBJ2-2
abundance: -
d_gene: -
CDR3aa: CASSLFSENTGELFF
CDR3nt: TGTGCCAGCAGTTTATTCAGCGAGAACACCGGGGAGCTGTTTTTT

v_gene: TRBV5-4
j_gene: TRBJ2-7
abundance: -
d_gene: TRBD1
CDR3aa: CASSWTGGYEQYF
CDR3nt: TGTGCCAGCAGCTGGACAGGGGGGTACGAGCAGTACTTC

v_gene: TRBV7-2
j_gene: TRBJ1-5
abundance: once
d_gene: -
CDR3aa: CASSLDGHNNQPQHF
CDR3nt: TGTGCCAGCAGCTTAGATGGGCACAACAATCAGCCCCAGCATTTT

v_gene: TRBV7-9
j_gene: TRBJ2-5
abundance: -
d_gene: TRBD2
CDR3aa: CASSLGPGREETQYF
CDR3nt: TGTGCCAGCAGCTTAGGTCCAGGGAGGGAAGAGACCCAGTACTTC

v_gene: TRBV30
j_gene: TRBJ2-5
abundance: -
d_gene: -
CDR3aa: CAWSVGRAGRETQYF
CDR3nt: TGTGCCTGGAGTGTAGGACGCGCGGGGAGGGAGACCCAGTACTTC

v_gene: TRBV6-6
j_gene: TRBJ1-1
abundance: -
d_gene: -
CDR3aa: CASSLKRGTEAFF
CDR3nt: TGTGCCAGCAGTCTTAAACGGGGCACTGAAGCTTTCTTT

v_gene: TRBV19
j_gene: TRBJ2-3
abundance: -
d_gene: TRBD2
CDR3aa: CASKGGSRRTDTQYF
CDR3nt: TGTGCCAGTAAGGGCGGGAGTCGACGAACGGATACGCAGTATTTT

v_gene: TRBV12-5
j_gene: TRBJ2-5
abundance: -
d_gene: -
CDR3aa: CASGTDSGETQYF
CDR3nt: TGTGCTAGTGGAACGGACAGTGGAGAGACCCAGTACTTC

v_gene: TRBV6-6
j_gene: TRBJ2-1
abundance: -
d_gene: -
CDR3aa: CASSSGTERSYNEQFF
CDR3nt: TGTGCCAGCAGTTCCGGCACAGAGCGGTCCTACAATGAGCAGTTCTTC

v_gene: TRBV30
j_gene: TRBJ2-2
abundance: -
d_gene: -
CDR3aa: CAWSPLRDDTGELFF
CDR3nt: TGTGCCTGGAGTCCCCTAAGGGATGACACCGGGGAGCTGTTTTTT

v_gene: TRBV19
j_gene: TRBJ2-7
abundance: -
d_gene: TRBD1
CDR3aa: CASSISRDSPYEQYF
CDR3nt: TGTGCCAGTAGTATTTCACGGGACAGTCCCTACGAGCAGTACTTC

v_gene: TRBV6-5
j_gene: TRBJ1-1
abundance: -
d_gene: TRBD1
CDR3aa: CASSSDRGNTEAFF
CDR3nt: TGTGCCAGCAGTTCTGACAGGGGAAACACTGAAGCTTTCTTT

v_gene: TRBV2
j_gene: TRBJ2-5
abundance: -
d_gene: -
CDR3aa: CASSYQVSPPTQYF
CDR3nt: TGTGCCAGCAGTTACCAAGTTAGCCCACCTACCCAGTACTTC